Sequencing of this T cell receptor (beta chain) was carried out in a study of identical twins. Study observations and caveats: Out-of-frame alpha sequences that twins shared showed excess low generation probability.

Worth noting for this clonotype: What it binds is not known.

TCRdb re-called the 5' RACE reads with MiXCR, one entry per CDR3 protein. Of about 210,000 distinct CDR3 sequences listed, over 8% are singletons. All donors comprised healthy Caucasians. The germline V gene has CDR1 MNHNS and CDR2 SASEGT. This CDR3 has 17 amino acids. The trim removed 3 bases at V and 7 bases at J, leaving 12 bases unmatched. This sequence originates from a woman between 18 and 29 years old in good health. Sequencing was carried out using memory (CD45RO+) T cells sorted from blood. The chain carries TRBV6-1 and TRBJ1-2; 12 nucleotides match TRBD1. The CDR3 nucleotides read TGTGCCAGCAGTGATATCCGGGACAGGGGGCTGGACGGTGGCTACACCTTC. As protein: CASSDIRDRGLDGGYTF.